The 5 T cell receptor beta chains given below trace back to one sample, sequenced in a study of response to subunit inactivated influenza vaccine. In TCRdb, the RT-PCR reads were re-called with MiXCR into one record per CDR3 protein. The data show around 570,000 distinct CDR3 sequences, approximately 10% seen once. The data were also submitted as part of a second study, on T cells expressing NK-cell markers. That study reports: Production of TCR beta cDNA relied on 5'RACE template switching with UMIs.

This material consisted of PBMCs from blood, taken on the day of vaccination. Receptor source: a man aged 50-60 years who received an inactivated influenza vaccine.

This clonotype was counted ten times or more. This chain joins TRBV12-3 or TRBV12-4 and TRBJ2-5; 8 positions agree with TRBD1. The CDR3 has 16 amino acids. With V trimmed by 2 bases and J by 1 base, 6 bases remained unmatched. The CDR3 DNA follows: TGTGCCAGCAGTTTATGGCTGGGGACAGGCCAAGAGACCCAGTACTTC. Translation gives CASSLWLGTGQETQYF.

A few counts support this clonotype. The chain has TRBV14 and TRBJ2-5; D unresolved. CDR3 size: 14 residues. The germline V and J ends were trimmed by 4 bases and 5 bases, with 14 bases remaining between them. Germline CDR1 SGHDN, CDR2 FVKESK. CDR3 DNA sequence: TGTGCCAGCAGCCCCTTAGGGTTCGAGGAGACCCAGTACTTC. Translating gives CASSPLGFEETQYF. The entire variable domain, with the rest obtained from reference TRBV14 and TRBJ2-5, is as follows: EAGVTQFPSHSVIEKGQTVTLRCDPISGHDNLYWYRRVMGKEIKFLLHFVKESKQDESGMPNNRFLAERTGGTYSTLKVQPAELEDSGVYFCASSPLGFEETQYFGPGTRLLVL.

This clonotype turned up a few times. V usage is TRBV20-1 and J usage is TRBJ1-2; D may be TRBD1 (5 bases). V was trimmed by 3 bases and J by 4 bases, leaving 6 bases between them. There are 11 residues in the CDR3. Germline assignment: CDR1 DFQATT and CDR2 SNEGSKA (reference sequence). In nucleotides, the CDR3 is TGCAGTGCTAGGGGGGTCTATGGCTACACCTTC. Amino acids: CSARGVYGYTF.

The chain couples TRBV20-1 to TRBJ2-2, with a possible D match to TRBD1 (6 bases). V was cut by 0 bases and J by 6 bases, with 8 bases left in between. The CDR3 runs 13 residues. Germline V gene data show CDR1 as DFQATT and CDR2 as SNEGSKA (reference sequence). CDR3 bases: TGCAGTGCTAGAGATTGGGGGCCCGGGGAGCTGTTTTTT. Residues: CSARDWGPGELFF.

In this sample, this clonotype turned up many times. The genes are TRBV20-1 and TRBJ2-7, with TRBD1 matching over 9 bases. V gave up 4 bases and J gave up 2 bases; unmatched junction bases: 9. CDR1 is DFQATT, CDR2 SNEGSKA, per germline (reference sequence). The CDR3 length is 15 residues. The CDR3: CSATNPGQGTYEQYF. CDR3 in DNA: TGCAGTGCTACTAATCCGGGACAGGGAACCTACGAGCAGTACTTC.